This T cell receptor (beta chain) appears in the sequencing data of a study of blood T cells in healthy people across ages. A sample-barcoded 5' primer and a J-beta primer mix were used in a second PCR of about 7 to 12 cycles. TCRdb called the 5' RACE reads again in MiXCR, with one record for every CDR3 protein. Of under 950,000 distinct CDR3 sequences listed, around a fifth are singletons. This clonotype has more than one count but fewer than ten. Germline V gives CDR1 DFQATT, CDR2 SNEGSKA (reference sequence). The CDR3 extends over 11 amino acids. Trimming left V 3 bases short and J 2 bases short, with 5 bases between.

The source is a man in his 70s in good health. The specimen sequenced was blood. V is TRBV20-1 and J is TRBJ2-7; no firm D call. CDR3 in amino acids: CSASRAYEQYF. The DNA of the CDR3 is TGCAGTGCTAGTAGAGCCTACGAGCAGTACTTC.